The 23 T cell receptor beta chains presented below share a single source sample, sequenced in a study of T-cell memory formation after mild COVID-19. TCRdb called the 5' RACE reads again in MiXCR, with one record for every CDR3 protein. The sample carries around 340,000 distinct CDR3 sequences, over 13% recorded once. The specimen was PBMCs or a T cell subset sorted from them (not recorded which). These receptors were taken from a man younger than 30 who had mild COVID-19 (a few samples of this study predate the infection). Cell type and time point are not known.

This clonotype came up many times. The CDR3 coding sequence is TGTGCCAGCAGCCAAGAAAGTGGGGGAGGGAACACTGAAGCTTTCTTT. Its protein is CASSQESGGGNTEAFF. The chain employs TRBV4-2 and TRBJ1-1; tentatively, D is TRBD1 (5 bases). CDR1 and CDR2 from the germline V gene are LGHNA and YNFKEQ. The CDR3 loop spans 16 amino acids. V lost 0 bases, J lost 1 base, and 12 bases lay in between.

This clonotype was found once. The CDR3 nucleotides are TGCGCCAGCAGCTTTGGCATAGCGGGCCTCTACGAGCAGTACGTC. Translating gives CASSFGIAGLYEQYV. The chain recombines TRBV5-1 with TRBJ2-7; 7 nucleotides match TRBD2. The trim removed 2 bases at V and 3 bases at J, leaving 8 bases unmatched. The CDR3 totals 15 residues. Germline V CDR1 and CDR2: SGHRS, YFSETQ.

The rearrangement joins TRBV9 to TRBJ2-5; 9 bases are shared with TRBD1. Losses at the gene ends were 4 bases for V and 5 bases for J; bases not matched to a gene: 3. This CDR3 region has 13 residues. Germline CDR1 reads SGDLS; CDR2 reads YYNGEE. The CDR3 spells CASSIQGAETQYF. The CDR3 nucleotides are TGTGCCAGCAGCATACAGGGGGCGGAGACCCAGTACTTC.

The CDR3 bases are TGCGCCAGCAGCTTTGATGGGAACTACGAGCAGTACTTC. It translates to CASSFDGNYEQYF. The rearrangement joins TRBV5-1 to TRBJ2-7, with D uncertain. Per germline, CDR1 SGHRS and CDR2 YFSETQ. There are 13 residues in the CDR3. Deletions cut 2 bases from V and 3 bases from J, with 9 bases between. The full variable domain, completed using reference TRBV5-1 and TRBJ2-7, is KAGVTQTPRYLIKTRGQQVTLSCSPISGHRSVSWYQQTPGQGLQFLFEYFSETQRNKGNFPGRFSGRQFSNSRSEMNVSTLELGDSALYLCASSFDGNYEQYFGPGTRLTVT.

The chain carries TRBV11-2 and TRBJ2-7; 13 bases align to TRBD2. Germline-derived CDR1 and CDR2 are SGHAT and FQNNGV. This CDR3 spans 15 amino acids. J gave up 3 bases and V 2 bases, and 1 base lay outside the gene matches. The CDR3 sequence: CASSLRTSGGYEQYF. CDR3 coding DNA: TGTGCCAGCAGCTTACGGACTAGCGGGGGCTACGAGCAGTACTTC.

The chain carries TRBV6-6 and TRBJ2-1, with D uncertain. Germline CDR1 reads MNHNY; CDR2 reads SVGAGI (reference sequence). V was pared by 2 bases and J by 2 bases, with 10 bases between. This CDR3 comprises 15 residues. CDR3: CASSYNRQAYNEQFF. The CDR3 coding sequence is TGTGCCAGCAGTTACAATCGGCAGGCCTACAATGAGCAGTTCTTC.

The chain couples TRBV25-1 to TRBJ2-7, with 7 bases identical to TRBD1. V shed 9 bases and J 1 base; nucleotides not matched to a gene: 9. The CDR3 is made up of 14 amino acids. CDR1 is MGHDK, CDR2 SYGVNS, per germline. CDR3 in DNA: TGTGCCAGTACTCGGACAGGTCCTTCCTACGAGCAGTACTTC. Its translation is CASTRTGPSYEQYF.

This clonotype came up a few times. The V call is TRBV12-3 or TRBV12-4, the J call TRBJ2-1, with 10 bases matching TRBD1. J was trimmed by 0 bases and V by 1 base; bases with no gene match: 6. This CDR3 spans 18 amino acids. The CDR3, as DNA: TGTGCCAGCAGTTTAGTTCCGGGACAGGGGAGCTCCTACAATGAGCAGTTCTTC. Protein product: CASSLVPGQGSSYNEQFF.

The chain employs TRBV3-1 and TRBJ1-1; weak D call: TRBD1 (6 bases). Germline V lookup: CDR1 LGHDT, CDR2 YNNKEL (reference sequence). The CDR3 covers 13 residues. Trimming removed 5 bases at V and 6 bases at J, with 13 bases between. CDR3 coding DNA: TGTGCCAGCAGCGCACAGGGTACATCTGAAGCTTTCTTT. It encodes CASSAQGTSEAFF.

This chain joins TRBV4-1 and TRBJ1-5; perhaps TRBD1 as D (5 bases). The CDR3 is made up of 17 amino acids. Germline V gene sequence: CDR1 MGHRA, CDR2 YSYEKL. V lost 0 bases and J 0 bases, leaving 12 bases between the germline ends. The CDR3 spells CASSQEPTVHSNQPQHF. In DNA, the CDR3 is TGCGCCAGCAGCCAAGAGCCGACAGTACATAGCAATCAGCCCCAGCATTTT.

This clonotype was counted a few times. In DNA, the CDR3 is TGTGCCAGCAGGTTTGGAAAGACCCAGTACTTC. Its translation is CASRFGKTQYF. The chain has TRBV6-5 and TRBJ2-5; D unresolved. CDR3 length: 11 residues. CDR1 is MNHEY and CDR2 is SVGAGI in the germline V gene. Trimming cost V 6 bases and J 6 bases, with 8 bases left between them.

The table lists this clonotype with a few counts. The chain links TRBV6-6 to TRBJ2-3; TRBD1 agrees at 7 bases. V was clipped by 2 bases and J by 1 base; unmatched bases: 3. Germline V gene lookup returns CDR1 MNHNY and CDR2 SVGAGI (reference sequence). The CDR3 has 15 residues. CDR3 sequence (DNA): TGTGCCAGCAGTTACACTACAGGGGGCACAGATACGCAGTATTTT. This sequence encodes CASSYTTGGTDTQYF.

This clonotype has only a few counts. CDR3 in DNA: TGTGCCAGCAGCCAAGGACTAGCGGGCACGTACCGGGAGCTGTTTTTT. Translating it yields CASSQGLAGTYRELFF. This chain joins TRBV3-1 and TRBJ2-2; 10 bases are shared with TRBD2. CDR3 length: 16 residues. V lost 1 base, J lost 9 bases, and 8 bases stayed unmatched. From germline, CDR1 is LGHDT and CDR2 YNNKEL (reference sequence). The full variable domain, with the rest looked up from reference TRBV3-1 and TRBJ2-2, is DTAVSQTPKYLVTQMGNDKSIKCEQNLGHDTMYWYKQDSKKFLKIMFSYNNKELIINETVPNRFSPKSPDKAHLNLHINSLELGDSAVYFCASSQGLAGTYRELFFGEGSRLTVL.

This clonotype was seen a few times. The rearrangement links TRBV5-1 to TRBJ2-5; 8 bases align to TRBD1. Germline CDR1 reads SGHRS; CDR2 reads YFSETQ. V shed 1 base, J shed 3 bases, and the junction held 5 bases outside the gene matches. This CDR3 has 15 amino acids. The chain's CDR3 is CASSLMTGAEETQYF. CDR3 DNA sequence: TGCGCCAGCAGCTTGATGACAGGGGCGGAAGAGACCCAGTACTTC. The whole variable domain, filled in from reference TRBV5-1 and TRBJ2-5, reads KAGVTQTPRYLIKTRGQQVTLSCSPISGHRSVSWYQQTPGQGLQFLFEYFSETQRNKGNFPGRFSGRQFSNSRSEMNVSTLELGDSALYLCASSLMTGAEETQYFGPGTRLLVL.

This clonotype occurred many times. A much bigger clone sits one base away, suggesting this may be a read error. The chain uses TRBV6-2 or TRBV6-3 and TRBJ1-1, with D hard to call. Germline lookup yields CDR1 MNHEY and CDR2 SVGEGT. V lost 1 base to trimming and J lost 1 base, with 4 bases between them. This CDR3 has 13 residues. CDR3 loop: CASSYWGNTEAFF. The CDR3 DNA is TGTGCCAGCAGTTACTGGGGGAACACTGAAGCTTTCTTT.

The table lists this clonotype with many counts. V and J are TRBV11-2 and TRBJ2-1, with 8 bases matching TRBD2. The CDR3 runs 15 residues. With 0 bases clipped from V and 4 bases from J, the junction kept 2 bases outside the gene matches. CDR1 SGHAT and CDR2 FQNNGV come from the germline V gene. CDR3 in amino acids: CASSLDRGGYNEQFF. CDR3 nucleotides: TGTGCCAGCAGCTTAGATCGGGGGGGTTACAATGAGCAGTTCTTC. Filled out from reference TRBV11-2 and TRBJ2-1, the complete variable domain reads EAGVAQSPRYKIIEKRQSVAFWCNPISGHATLYWYQQILGQGPKLLIQFQNNGVVDDSQLPKDRFSAERLKGVDSTLKIQPAKLEDSAVYLCASSLDRGGYNEQFFGPGTRLTVL.

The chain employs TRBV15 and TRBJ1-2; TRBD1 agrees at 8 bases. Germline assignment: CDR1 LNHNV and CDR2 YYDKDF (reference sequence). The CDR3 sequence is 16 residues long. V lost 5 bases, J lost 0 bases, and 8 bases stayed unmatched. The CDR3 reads CATSQDGTGANYGYTF. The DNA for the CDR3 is TGTGCCACCAGCCAGGACGGGACAGGCGCTAACTATGGCTACACCTTC.

The CDR3 is CAIKLDTEAFF. The CDR3 bases are TGTGCCATCAAATTAGACACTGAAGCTTTCTTT. The chain is built from TRBV10-3 and TRBJ1-1, with D unresolved. Looked up from germline, CDR1 is ENHRY and CDR2 is SYGVKD. The CDR3 has 11 amino acids. The V end was cut by 7 bases, the J end by 3 bases, with 6 bases between.

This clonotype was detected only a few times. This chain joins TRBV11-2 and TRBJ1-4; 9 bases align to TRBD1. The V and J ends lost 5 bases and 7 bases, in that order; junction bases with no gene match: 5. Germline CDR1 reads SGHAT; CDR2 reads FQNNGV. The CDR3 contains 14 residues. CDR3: CASSRGQGSEKLFF. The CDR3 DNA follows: TGTGCCAGCAGCCGTGGACAGGGGAGTGAAAAACTGTTTTTT.

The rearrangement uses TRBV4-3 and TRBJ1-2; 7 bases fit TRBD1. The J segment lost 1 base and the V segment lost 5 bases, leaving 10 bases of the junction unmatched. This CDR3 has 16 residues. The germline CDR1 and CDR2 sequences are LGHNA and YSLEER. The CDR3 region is CASSVGRGFLNYGYTF. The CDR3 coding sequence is TGCGCCAGCAGCGTGGGCAGGGGGTTCCTTAACTATGGCTACACCTTC.

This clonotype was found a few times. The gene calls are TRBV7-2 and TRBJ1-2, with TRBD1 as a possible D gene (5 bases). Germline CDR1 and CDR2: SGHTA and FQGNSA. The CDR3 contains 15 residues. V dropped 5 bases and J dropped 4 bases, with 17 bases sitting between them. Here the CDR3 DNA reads TGTGCCAGCAGCCCAGGACAACCTCCTGGCTATGGCTACACCTTC. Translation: CASSPGQPPGYGYTF.

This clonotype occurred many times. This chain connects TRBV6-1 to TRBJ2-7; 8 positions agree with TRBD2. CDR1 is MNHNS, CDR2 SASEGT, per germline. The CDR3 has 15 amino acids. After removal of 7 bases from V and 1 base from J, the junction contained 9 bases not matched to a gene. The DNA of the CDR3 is TGTGCCAGCATCCCGCCGGGACTAGGATCCTACGAGCAGTACGTC. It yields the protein CASIPPGLGSYEQYV.

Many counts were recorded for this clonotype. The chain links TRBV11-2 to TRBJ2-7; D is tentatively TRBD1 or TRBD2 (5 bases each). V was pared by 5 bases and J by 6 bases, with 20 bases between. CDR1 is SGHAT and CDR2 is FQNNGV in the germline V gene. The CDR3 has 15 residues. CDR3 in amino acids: CASSPRARSGSEQYV. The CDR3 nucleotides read TGTGCCAGCAGCCCTCGGGCCCGGTCAGGGAGCGAGCAGTACGTC.